This T cell receptor (beta chain) was sequenced during a study of blood T cell repertoires in COVID-19. Study information: From the United States, Italy and Spain came samples of acute and convalescent COVID-19. In each case, the material was cDNA or gDNA derived from T cells, B-cell-depleted T cells, or PBMCs.

The table lists this clone with a count of one. V dropped 1 base and J dropped 5 bases, with 17 bases sitting between them. The V gene's germline CDR1 is SGHVS and CDR2 FQNEAQ. The CDR3 is made up of 16 amino acids. Per the authors' pipeline: Researchers report that nucleated cell counts were estimated from reference gene primer amplification. The assay was immunoSEQ multiplex PCR, and TCRdb's table has in-frame clones only and misses some. V and J calls and clone size are copied from that table; D and trimming were computed from the DNA. The sample lists over 85,000 clones; 88% were seen once. The chain links TRBV7-8 to TRBJ2-5; tentatively, D is TRBD2 (6 bases). What was sequenced was peripheral blood. The clonotype originates from an elderly woman with active COVID-19. CDR3 DNA sequence: TGTGCCAGCAGCTTAGTTTTAGGGAGGAGGGCGGAGACCCAGTACTTC. Protein product: CASSLVLGRRAETQYF.